A single sample gave rise to the 23 T cell receptor beta chains below, sequenced in a study of shared clonotypes between healthy human individuals. Using immunoSEQ multiplex PCR, the repertoire was profiled, and TCRdb retains in-frame clones only, with some absent. The data hold about 800,000 clones, with roughly 96% observed a single time. The naive CD8 population came from CD45RO-negative cells selected for CCR7, without terminally differentiated effector memory CD45RA+ cells. Material for sequencing was naive CD8+ T cells sorted from blood. All receptors derive from a man aged 25 to 40 in good health.

V is TRBV19 and J is TRBJ1-3; D uncertain. This CDR3 is built from 14 residues. The ends were cut back, 2 bases at V and 8 bases at J, with 13 bases in the middle. Germline V gene lookup returns CDR1 LNHDA and CDR2 SQIVND (reference sequence). In DNA form, the CDR3 reads TGTGCCAGTAGTATACTCGGGGTCATTGACACCATATATTTT. Amino acid sequence: CASSILGVIDTIYF. The full variable domain, in which reference TRBV19 and TRBJ1-3 provide the parts outside the CDR3, is DGGITQSPKYLFRKEGQNVTLSCEQNLNHDAMYWYRQDPGQGLRLIYYSQIVNDFQKGDIAEGYSVSREKKESFPLTVTSAQKNPTAFYLCASSILGVIDTIYFGEGSWLTVV.

The chain combines TRBV10-3 with TRBJ2-7; 10 bases match TRBD1. The CDR3 spans 13 residues. The germline gives CDR1 ENHRY, CDR2 SYGVKD. The junction had 4 bases not matched to a gene; V was cut back by 6 bases and J by 5 bases. CDR3 sequence (DNA): TGTGCCATCAGGATTGGGACAGGGGACGAGCAGTACTTC. It is translated as CAIRIGTGDEQYF.

This clone came up once. The chain combines TRBV2 with TRBJ2-7; 8 nucleotides match TRBD2. Germline V gene lookup returns CDR1 SNHLY and CDR2 FYNNEI. This CDR3 region has 14 residues. V shed 8 bases, J shed 1 base, and the junction held 7 bases outside the gene matches. CDR3 sequence reads: CASGLAGASYEQYF. CDR3 nucleotides: TGTGCCAGCGGGCTAGCGGGCGCTTCCTACGAGCAGTACTTC. Based on the CDR3 plus reference TRBV2 and TRBJ2-7, the full variable domain is EPEVTQTPSHQVTQMGQEVILRCVPISNHLYFYWYRQILGQKVEFLVSFYNNEISEKSEIFDDQFSVERPDGSNFTLKIRSTKLEDSAMYFCASGLAGASYEQYFGPGTRLTVT.

This clone showed up just once. The genes are TRBV28 and TRBJ1-5; D gene unclear. V was cut by 7 bases and J by 8 bases, with 15 bases left in between. This CDR3 is built from 13 residues. From germline, CDR1 is MDHEN and CDR2 SYDVKM. CDR3: CASKDRNREPQHF. In nucleotides, the CDR3 is TGTGCCAGCAAGGACCGAAATAGAGAGCCCCAGCATTTT.

This clone was seen a few times. J is TRBJ1-4 and V is TRBV28; 8 bases line up with TRBD1. Germline CDR1 and CDR2: MDHEN and SYDVKM. Losses at the gene ends were 5 bases for V and 8 bases for J; bases not matched to a gene: 10. The CDR3 totals 15 residues. The CDR3 DNA follows: TGTGCCAGCAGTACGCGGACAGGGCGTGGAGAAAAACTGTTTTTT. Protein: CASSTRTGRGEKLFF.

The V call is TRBV29-1, the J call TRBJ2-3; the match to TRBD1 covers 7 bases. Per the germline V gene, CDR1 is SQVTM and CDR2 is ANQGSEA. J was trimmed by 11 bases and V by 7 bases; bases with no gene match: 6. The CDR3 sequence is 10 residues long. The CDR3 region has the DNA TGCAGCGCCCGGGACAGCCAGCAGTATTTT. Translation: CSARDSQQYF.

The chain carries TRBV23-1 and TRBJ2-7; a possible D gene is TRBD2 (5 bases). TRBV23-1 is classed as an ORF, of uncertain function. V was trimmed by 0 bases and J by 1 base, leaving 13 bases between them. CDR3 length: 16 amino acids. The CDR3, as DNA: TGCGCCAGCAGTCAATCTACGGGGAAACGTTCCTACGAGCAGTACTTC. Protein: CASSQSTGKRSYEQYF.

The V gene is TRBV5-5, the J gene TRBJ1-5; no reliable D call. V gave up 0 bases and J gave up 1 base, with 8 bases separating them. The CDR3 loop spans 15 amino acids. Germline V gene lookup returns CDR1 SGHKS and CDR2 YYEKEE (reference sequence). Here the CDR3 DNA reads TGTGCCAGCAGCTTGGCCCCGTTAAGCAATCAGCCCCAGCATTTT. Translating it yields CASSLAPLSNQPQHF.

The chain links TRBV7-9 to TRBJ1-1; D unresolved. The CDR3 covers 15 residues. Germline V lookup: CDR1 SEHNR, CDR2 FQNEAQ (reference sequence). V was trimmed by 0 bases and J by 0 bases, leaving 8 bases between them. CDR3 sequence (DNA): TGTGCCAGCAGCTTAGCGGCGGCTATGAACACTGAAGCTTTCTTT. This translates into CASSLAAAMNTEAFF. Together with reference TRBV7-9 and TRBJ1-1, the CDR3 gives the full variable domain: DTGVSQNPRHKITKRGQNVTFRCDPISEHNRLYWYRQTLGQGPEFLTYFQNEAQLEKSRLLSDRFSAERPKGSFSTLEIQRTEQGDSAMYLCASSLAAAMNTEAFFGQGTRLTVV.

Points on this clone: The junction and the germline gene differ at one end; a read error may be behind it. The chain joins TRBV27 to TRBJ2-7, with 11 bases that match TRBD2. The CDR3 covers 13 residues. Looked up from germline, CDR1 is MNHEY and CDR2 is SMNVEV (reference sequence). The CDR3 coding sequence is TGTGCCAGCAGTCTGCAGACTAGCGGGGAGCTTTTCTTC. As protein: CASSLQTSGELFF.

The J gene is TRBJ2-7, the V gene TRBV5-1, with 7 bases identical to TRBD1. The CDR3 has 15 amino acids. The germline CDR1 and CDR2 sequences are SGHRS and YFSETQ. The ends lost 1 base at V and 2 bases at J; junction bases unmatched: 6. The CDR3 is CASSLFPGQTYEQYF. CDR3 sequence (DNA): TGCGCCAGCAGCTTGTTCCCGGGACAGACCTACGAGCAGTACTTC.

With regard to this clone: Compared with germline, one end of the junction differs, possibly owing to a read error. V usage is TRBV29-1 and J usage is TRBJ2-1; no reliable D call. The CDR3 loop spans 14 amino acids. The germline V gene has CDR1 SQVTM and CDR2 ANQGSEA. CDR3 DNA sequence: TGCAGCGTTACAAGCGCCAGCTCCCACAATGAGCAGTTCTTC. It codes for CSVTSASSHNEQFF.

On this clone itself: At one end the junction does not follow the germline gene, possibly because of a read error. V is TRBV7-9 and J is TRBJ2-5, with 14 bases that match TRBD2. This CDR3 has 14 amino acids. Germline V gene lookup returns CDR1 SEHNR and CDR2 FQNEAQ (reference sequence). This CDR3 reads CASSLPGTSGRMNF. The CDR3, as DNA: TGTGCCAGCAGCCTTCCCGGGACTAGCGGGAGAATGAACTTC.

The rearrangement links TRBV7-6 to TRBJ1-1; D is perhaps TRBD1 (5 bases). Germline values: CDR1 SGHVS, CDR2 FNYEAQ. The CDR3 is 14 residues long. Trimming pared 5 bases from V and 13 bases from J, leaving 23 bases between. The CDR3 region is CASSPKPQLGVGFF. The CDR3 nucleotides read TGTGCCAGCAGCCCTAAGCCCCAGTTAGGGGTTGGTTTCTTT.

Points on this clone: Other DNA sequences of this sample code for an identical CDR3. The chain links TRBV29-1 to TRBJ2-1; D gene uncertain. This CDR3 spans 11 amino acids. Trimming cost V 4 bases and J 4 bases, with 5 bases left between them. Germline V CDR1 and CDR2: SQVTM, ANQGSEA. The CDR3 loop is CSVVGYNEQFF. CDR3 DNA sequence: TGCAGCGTTGTGGGGTACAATGAGCAGTTCTTC.

This clone occurred once. This sequence joins TRBV7-6 and TRBJ2-7; 7 positions match TRBD1. The CDR3 runs 14 residues. From germline, CDR1 is SGHVS and CDR2 FNYEAQ. With 4 bases clipped from V and 1 base from J, the junction kept 4 bases outside the gene matches. The CDR3 is CASSYGTESYEQYF. For the CDR3, the DNA is TGTGCCAGCAGCTATGGGACAGAATCCTACGAGCAGTACTTC.

As to this clone: The sample has other DNA sequences that encode this CDR3 too. The rearrangement uses TRBV27 and TRBJ2-7; 13 bases line up with TRBD2. The germline gives CDR1 MNHEY, CDR2 SMNVEV (reference sequence). Trimming removed 2 bases from V and 2 bases from J; junction bases left unmatched: 0. The CDR3 spans 15 residues. CDR3 in amino acids: CASSLGLAGAYEQYF. The CDR3 coding sequence is TGTGCCAGCAGTTTAGGACTAGCGGGAGCCTACGAGCAGTACTTC.

V is TRBV19 and J is TRBJ2-3; possibly TRBD2 for D (5 bases). This CDR3 is 12 amino acids long. V was trimmed by 8 bases and J by 6 bases, leaving 12 bases between them. Germline V lookup: CDR1 LNHDA, CDR2 SQIVND (reference sequence). The CDR3 bases are TGTGCCAGTGCGAGGGCATGGGATACGCAGTATTTT. It yields the protein CASARAWDTQYF.

In regard to this clone: Other DNA sequences in this sample translate to the same CDR3. The CDR3 is CASSLVPSSYNEQFF. The CDR3 nucleotides are TGTGCCAGCAGCTTAGTCCCGAGCTCCTACAATGAGCAGTTCTTC. The chain joins TRBV7-9 to TRBJ2-1; no firm D call. V lost 1 base, J lost 0 bases, and 7 bases lay in between. CDR3 length: 15 amino acids. Looked up from germline, CDR1 is SEHNR and CDR2 is FQNEAQ (reference sequence).

The rearrangement links TRBV6-5 to TRBJ1-2; tentatively, D is TRBD1 (5 bases). There are 13 residues in the CDR3. Trimming stripped 6 bases from V and 6 bases from J, with 14 bases between. The germline V gene has CDR1 MNHEY and CDR2 SVGAGI. This CDR3 is CASSPGTANGYTF. DNA for the CDR3: TGTGCCAGCAGCCCCGGGACGGCCAATGGCTACACCTTC.

The chain recombines TRBV5-1 with TRBJ1-4, with 8 bases aligning to TRBD1. V trimming: 7 bases; J trimming: 0 bases; junction bases outside the gene matches: 20. Per germline, CDR1 SGHRS and CDR2 YFSETQ. There are 20 residues in the CDR3. CDR3 nucleotide sequence: TGCGCCAGCCAAGCTCAGCCAAAACGTGACAGGGGTTCAACTAATGAAAAACTGTTTTTT. As protein: CASQAQPKRDRGSTNEKLFF.

J is TRBJ1-2 and V is TRBV27; D perhaps matches TRBD1 (5 bases). This CDR3 spans 15 amino acids. Trimming cost V 8 bases and J 0 bases, with 16 bases left between them. CDR1 is MNHEY, CDR2 SMNVEV, per germline (reference sequence). The CDR3 region is CASARRQGANYGYTF. In DNA, the CDR3 is TGTGCCAGCGCAAGGAGGCAGGGCGCTAACTATGGCTACACCTTC.

Here the CDR3 DNA reads TGTGCCAGCAGCTTTCTTGCAGGGGCCAGAGAAGCTTTCTTT. Protein product: CASSFLAGAREAFF. The chain employs TRBV11-2 and TRBJ1-1, with D possibly TRBD1 on 6 matching bases. Germline values: CDR1 SGHAT, CDR2 FQNNGV. This CDR3 is 14 amino acids long. Trimming pared 3 bases from V and 8 bases from J, leaving 16 bases between. Complete variable domain (other parts from reference TRBV11-2 and TRBJ1-1): EAGVAQSPRYKIIEKRQSVAFWCNPISGHATLYWYQQILGQGPKLLIQFQNNGVVDDSQLPKDRFSAERLKGVDSTLKIQPAKLEDSAVYLCASSFLAGAREAFFGQGTRLTVV.